This T cell receptor beta chain came from a study of patients and donors after allogeneic stem cell transplantation. The CDR3 consists of 16 residues. From germline, CDR1 is LGHNA and CDR2 YNFKEQ. The V end was cut by 4 bases, the J end by 10 bases, with 20 bases between. This clonotype was seen only a few times. From the RT-PCR reads, TCRdb called clonotypes with MiXCR, one entry per CDR3 protein. The repertoire holds 390,000 or so distinct CDR3 sequences, roughly 17% seen once, with just over 7% in the top ten. The sequence came from a human donor who was either an allogeneic HSCT recipient or a stem cell or donor lymphocyte infusion donor (not recorded which). It is not recorded whose cells these are; they may come from a transplant donor. The gene calls are TRBV4-2 and TRBJ1-6; D is possibly TRBD1 (5 bases). The sequencing sample was made of blood, either unsorted or a sorted T cell fraction (not recorded which). The CDR3 loop reads CASSPSGARQGSPLHF. CDR3 DNA sequence: TGTGCCAGCAGCCCATCCGGCGCGAGGCAGGGATCACCCCTCCACTTT.